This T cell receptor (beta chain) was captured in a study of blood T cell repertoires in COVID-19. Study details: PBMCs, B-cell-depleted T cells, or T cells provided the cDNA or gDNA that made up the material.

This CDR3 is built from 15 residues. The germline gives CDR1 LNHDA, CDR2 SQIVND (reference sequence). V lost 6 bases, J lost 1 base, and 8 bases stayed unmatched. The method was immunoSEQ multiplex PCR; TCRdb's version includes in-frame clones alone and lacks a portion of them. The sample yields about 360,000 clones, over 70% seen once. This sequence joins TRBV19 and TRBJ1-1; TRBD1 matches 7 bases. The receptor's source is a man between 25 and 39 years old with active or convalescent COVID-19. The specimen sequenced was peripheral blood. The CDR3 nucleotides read TGTGCCAGTAGATGGGGGCCAGGGGGGAACACTGAAGCTTTCTTT. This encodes CASRWGPGGNTEAFF.